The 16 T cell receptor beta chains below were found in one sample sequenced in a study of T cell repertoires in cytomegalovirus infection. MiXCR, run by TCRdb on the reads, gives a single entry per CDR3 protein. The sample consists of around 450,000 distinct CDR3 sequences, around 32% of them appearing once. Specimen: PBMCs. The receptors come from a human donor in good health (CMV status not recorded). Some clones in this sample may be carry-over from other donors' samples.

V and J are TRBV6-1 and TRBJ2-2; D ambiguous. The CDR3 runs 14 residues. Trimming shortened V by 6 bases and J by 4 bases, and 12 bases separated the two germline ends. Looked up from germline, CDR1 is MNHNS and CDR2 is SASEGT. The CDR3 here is CASRVEYGTGELFF. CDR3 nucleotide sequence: TGTGCCAGCAGGGTTGAGTATGGCACCGGGGAGCTGTTTTTT.

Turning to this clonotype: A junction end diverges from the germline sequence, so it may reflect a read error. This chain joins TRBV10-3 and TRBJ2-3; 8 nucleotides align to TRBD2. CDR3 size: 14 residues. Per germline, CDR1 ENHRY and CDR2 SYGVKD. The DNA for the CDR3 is TGTGCCATCAGCGGAGCGGGGGCTGCAGATGCGCAGTATTTT. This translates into CAISGAGAADAQYF.

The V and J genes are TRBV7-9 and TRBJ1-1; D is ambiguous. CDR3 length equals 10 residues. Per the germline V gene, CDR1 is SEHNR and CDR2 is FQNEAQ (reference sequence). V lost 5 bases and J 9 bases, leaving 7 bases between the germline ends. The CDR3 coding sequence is TGTGCCAGCAGCCCCCAAAAAGCTTTCTTT. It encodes CASSPQKAFF.

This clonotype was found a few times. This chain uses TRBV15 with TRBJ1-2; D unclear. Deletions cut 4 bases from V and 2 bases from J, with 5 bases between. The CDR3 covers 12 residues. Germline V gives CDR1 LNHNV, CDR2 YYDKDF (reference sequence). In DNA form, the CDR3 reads TGTGCCACCAGCATGCGAAACTATGGCTACACCTTC. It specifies CATSMRNYGYTF.

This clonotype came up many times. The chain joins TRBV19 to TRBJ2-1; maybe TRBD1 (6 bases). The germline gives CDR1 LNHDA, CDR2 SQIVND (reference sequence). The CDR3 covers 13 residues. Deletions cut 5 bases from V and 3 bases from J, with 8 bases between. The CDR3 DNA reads TGTGCCAGTAGTGCGGACAGCTACAATGAGCAGTTCTTC. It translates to CASSADSYNEQFF.

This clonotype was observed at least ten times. Here the CDR3 DNA reads TGTGCCAGCAGCCGGCGGACTAGTTGGGGCTACGAGCAGTACTTC. It yields the protein CASSRRTSWGYEQYF. J is TRBJ2-7 and V is TRBV7-2; 7 bases match TRBD2. CDR1 is SGHTA and CDR2 is FQGNSA in the germline V gene. The CDR3 extends over 15 amino acids. With V trimmed by 5 bases and J by 3 bases, 10 bases remained unmatched. Complete variable domain (other parts from reference TRBV7-2 and TRBJ2-7): GAGVSQSPSNKVTEKGKDVELRCDPISGHTALYWYRQSLGQGLEFLIYFQGNSAPDKSGLPSDRFSAERTGGSVSTLTIQRTQQEDSAVYLCASSRRTSWGYEQYFGPGTRLTVT.

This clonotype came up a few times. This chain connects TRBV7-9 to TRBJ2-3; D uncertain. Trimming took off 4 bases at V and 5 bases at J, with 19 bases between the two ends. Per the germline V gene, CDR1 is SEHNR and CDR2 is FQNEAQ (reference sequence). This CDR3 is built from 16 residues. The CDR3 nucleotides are TGTGCCAGCAGCTACAAGGTTGCGGACCCGCAAGATACGCAGTATTTT. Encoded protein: CASSYKVADPQDTQYF.

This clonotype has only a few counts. The CDR3 DNA is TGTGCCAGTAGTACCGGGACAGAGAATTTCTTGGATGAGCAGTTCTTC. Translated: CASSTGTENFLDEQFF. This chain links TRBV19 with TRBJ2-1; 7 bases align to TRBD1. V lost 4 bases and J lost 8; bases outside the gene matches: 14. The V gene's germline CDR1 is LNHDA and CDR2 SQIVND (reference sequence). The CDR3 contains 16 residues.

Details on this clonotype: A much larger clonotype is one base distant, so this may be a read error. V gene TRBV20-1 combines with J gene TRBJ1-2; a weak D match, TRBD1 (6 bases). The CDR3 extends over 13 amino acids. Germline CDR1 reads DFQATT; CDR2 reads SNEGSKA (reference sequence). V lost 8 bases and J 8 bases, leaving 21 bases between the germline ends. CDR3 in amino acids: CSSTRDMQRGYTF. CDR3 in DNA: TGCAGTTCAACGCGGGACATGCAACGGGGCTACACCTTC.

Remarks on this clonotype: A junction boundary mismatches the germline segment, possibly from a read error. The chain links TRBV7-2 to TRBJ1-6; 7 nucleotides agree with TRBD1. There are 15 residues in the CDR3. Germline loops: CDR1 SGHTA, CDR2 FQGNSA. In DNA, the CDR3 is TGTGCCAGCAGCATAACAGGGGACAATAATTCCCCCCTCCAATTT. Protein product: CASSITGDNNSPLQF.

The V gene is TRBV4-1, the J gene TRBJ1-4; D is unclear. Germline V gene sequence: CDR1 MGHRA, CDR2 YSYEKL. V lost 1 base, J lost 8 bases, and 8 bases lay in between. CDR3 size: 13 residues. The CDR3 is CASSQVDGEKLFF. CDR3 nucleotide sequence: TGCGCCAGCAGCCAAGTTGATGGAGAAAAACTGTTTTTT.

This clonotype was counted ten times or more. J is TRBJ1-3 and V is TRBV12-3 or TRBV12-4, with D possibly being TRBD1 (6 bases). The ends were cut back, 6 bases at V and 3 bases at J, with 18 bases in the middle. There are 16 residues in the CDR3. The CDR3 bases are TGTGCCAGCAGGCCAAGGGGGGGATTATTTGGAAACACCATATATTTT. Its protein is CASRPRGGLFGNTIYF.

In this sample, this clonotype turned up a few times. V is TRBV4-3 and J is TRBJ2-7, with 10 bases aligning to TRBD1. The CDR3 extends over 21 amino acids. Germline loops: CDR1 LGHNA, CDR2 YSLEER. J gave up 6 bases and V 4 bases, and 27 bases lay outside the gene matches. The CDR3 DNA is TGCGCCAGCAGCCCCTCGCTCCTTACCGGGACAGGGGTGGTAGGTTGTTGCGAGCAGTACTTC. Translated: CASSPSLLTGTGVVGCCEQYF.

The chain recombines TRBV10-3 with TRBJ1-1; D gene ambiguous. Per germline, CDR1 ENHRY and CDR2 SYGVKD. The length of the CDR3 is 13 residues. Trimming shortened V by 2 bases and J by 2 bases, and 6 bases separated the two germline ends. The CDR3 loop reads CAISEVTNTEAFF. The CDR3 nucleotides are TGTGCCATCAGTGAGGTCACTAACACTGAAGCTTTCTTT.

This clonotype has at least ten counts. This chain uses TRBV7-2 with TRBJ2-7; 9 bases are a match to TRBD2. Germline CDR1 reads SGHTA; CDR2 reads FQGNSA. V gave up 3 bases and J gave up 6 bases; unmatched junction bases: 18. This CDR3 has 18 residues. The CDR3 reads CASSLVASGVFPPSEQYF. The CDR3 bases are TGTGCCAGCAGCTTGGTAGCTAGCGGGGTCTTCCCCCCCTCCGAGCAGTACTTC.

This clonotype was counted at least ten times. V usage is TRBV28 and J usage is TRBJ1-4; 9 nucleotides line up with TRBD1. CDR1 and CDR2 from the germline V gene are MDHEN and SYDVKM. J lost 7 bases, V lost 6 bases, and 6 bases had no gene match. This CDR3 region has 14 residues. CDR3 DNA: TGTGCCAGCAGGGGGACAGGGAAAGGTGAAAAACTGTTTTTT. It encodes CASRGTGKGEKLFF.